Listed here are 25 T cell receptor beta chains from one sample, sequenced in a study of blood T cell repertoires in COVID-19. Libraries were prepared by immunoSEQ multiplex PCR; TCRdb keeps only in-frame clonotypes and omits some of them. The table shows about 70,000 clones, with 70% to 90% occurring only once. The source material was peripheral blood. Every receptor here comes from a woman in her 70s with acute or convalescent COVID-19.

The V and J genes are TRBV11-2 and TRBJ1-2; possible D gene TRBD1, 5 bases. Germline values: CDR1 SGHAT, CDR2 FQNNGV. Trimming took 3 bases from V and 4 from J, leaving 12 bases between them. The CDR3 consists of 14 residues. CDR3 DNA: TGTGCCAGCAGCTTGCACGGGGGTGTCTATGGCTACACCTTC. This codes for CASSLHGGVYGYTF.

This chain joins TRBV7-2 and TRBJ2-6; the D gene is possibly TRBD1 (6 bases). This CDR3 spans 17 amino acids. Germline-derived CDR1 and CDR2 are SGHTA and FQGNSA. The V end was cut by 2 bases, the J end by 4 bases, with 15 bases between. Here the CDR3 reads CASSLQGQGTGANVLTF. CDR3 coding DNA: TGTGCCAGCAGCTTACAGGGTCAGGGGACCGGGGCCAACGTCCTGACTTTC.

The V gene is TRBV11-2, the J gene TRBJ2-1; no firm D call. The CDR3 runs to 14 residues. Trimming took off 4 bases at V and 4 bases at J, with 11 bases between the two ends. Germline assignment: CDR1 SGHAT and CDR2 FQNNGV. The CDR3 sequence is CASSSGRLYNEQFF. The CDR3 bases are TGTGCCAGCAGCTCCGGTCGCCTTTACAATGAGCAGTTCTTC. Full variable domain (outside the CDR3, taken from reference TRBV11-2 and TRBJ2-1): EAGVAQSPRYKIIEKRQSVAFWCNPISGHATLYWYQQILGQGPKLLIQFQNNGVVDDSQLPKDRFSAERLKGVDSTLKIQPAKLEDSAVYLCASSSGRLYNEQFFGPGTRLTVL.

For the CDR3, the DNA is TGTGCCAGCAGTTACTCAGGAGGGAACTATGGCTACACCTTC. Translated, it gives CASSYSGGNYGYTF. The chain uses TRBV6-2 or TRBV6-3 and TRBJ1-2, with unresolved D. In germline, CDR1 is MNHEY, CDR2 SVGEGT. This CDR3 spans 14 amino acids. V dropped 0 bases and J dropped 2 bases, with 7 bases sitting between them.

The CDR3 is CASSYFSGGEQYF. The CDR3 DNA reads TGTGCCAGCAGTTATTTTTCAGGGGGCGAGCAGTACTTC. The V and J genes are TRBV25-1 and TRBJ2-7, with 7 positions matching TRBD1. This CDR3 has 13 residues. From germline, CDR1 is MGHDK and CDR2 SYGVNS. With 5 bases clipped from V and 6 bases from J, the junction kept 7 bases outside the gene matches.

The CDR3: CASSLGRGSWGYTF. CDR3 DNA sequence: TGTGCCAGCAGTTTAGGCAGGGGGAGCTGGGGCTACACCTTC. J is TRBJ1-2 and V is TRBV28; 7 bases fit TRBD1. The junction had 8 bases not matched to a gene; V was cut back by 2 bases and J by 8 bases. CDR1 is MDHEN and CDR2 is SYDVKM in the germline V gene. The CDR3 covers 14 residues.

The chain uses TRBV9 and TRBJ1-5; tentative D call: TRBD1 (6 bases). The germline CDR1 and CDR2 sequences are SGDLS and YYNGEE. CDR3 size: 13 residues. V was shortened by 3 bases and J by 5 bases, with 9 bases between the two germline ends. The CDR3 DNA sequence: TGTGCCAGCAGCGATACAGGGTATCAGCCCCAGCATTTT. Protein: CASSDTGYQPQHF.

The V call is TRBV3-1 (or the pseudogene TRBV3-2), the J call TRBJ2-5; TRBD1 agrees at 8 bases. With V trimmed by 0 bases and J by 4 bases, 1 base remained unmatched. CDR1 and CDR2 (germline): LGHDT, YNNKEL (reference sequence). The CDR3 runs to 14 residues. DNA for the CDR3: TGTGCCAGCAGCCAAGATACAGGGGGAGAGACCCAGTACTTC. Translating it yields CASSQDTGGETQYF.

The chain combines TRBV18 with TRBJ2-1; 7 bases align to TRBD1. Per the germline V gene, CDR1 is KGHSH and CDR2 is LQKENI. The CDR3 loop spans 15 amino acids. V shed 4 bases, J shed 5 bases, and the junction held 8 bases outside the gene matches. Here the CDR3 reads CASSHPGQSNNEQFF. The CDR3 DNA sequence: TGTGCCAGCTCACATCCGGGACAGTCTAACAATGAGCAGTTCTTC.

On this clone: At one boundary the junction diverges from the germline segment, which might be a read error. The gene calls are TRBV30 and TRBJ2-3; D is perhaps TRBD2 (5 bases). The CDR3 extends over 14 amino acids. Per germline, CDR1 GTSNPN and CDR2 SVGIG (reference sequence). CDR3: CAGRPNFYTDTQYF. The CDR3 DNA reads TGTGCCGGGAGACCAAACTTCTACACAGATACGCAGTATTTT.

This clone was seen a single time. The chain has TRBV29-1 and TRBJ2-7; D is possibly TRBD1 (5 bases). The germline V gene encodes CDR1 SQVTM and CDR2 ANQGSEA. V was trimmed by 3 bases and J by 0 bases, leaving 12 bases between them. The CDR3 extends over 14 amino acids. The CDR3: CSVDDRPFSYEQYF. The DNA of the CDR3 is TGCAGCGTTGACGACAGACCCTTCTCCTACGAGCAGTACTTC.

The chain is built from TRBV12-5 and TRBJ2-5; D is perhaps TRBD2 (5 bases). The V end was cut by 4 bases, the J end by 1 base, with 13 bases between. From germline, CDR1 is LGHNT and CDR2 FRNRAP. The CDR3 covers 15 residues. This CDR3 is CASGSGSAAQETQYF. The CDR3 coding sequence is TGTGCTAGTGGTTCGGGGTCTGCGGCCCAAGAGACCCAGTACTTC.

The rearrangement links TRBV20-1 to TRBJ1-1; weak D call: TRBD1 (5 bases). Germline CDR1 and CDR2: DFQATT and SNEGSKA (reference sequence). The CDR3 sequence is 13 residues long. Trimming left V 6 bases short and J 5 bases short, with 16 bases between. CDR3 region: CSASEAGRTEAFF. CDR3 in DNA: TGCAGTGCAAGTGAGGCAGGGAGGACTGAAGCTTTCTTT.

The V gene is TRBV7-6, the J gene TRBJ2-2; unclear D gene. Germline CDR1 reads SGHVS; CDR2 reads FNYEAQ. The CDR3 has 16 amino acids. Trimming pared 0 bases from V and 0 bases from J, leaving 8 bases between. CDR3: CASSLASTPNTGELFF. In DNA form, the CDR3 reads TGTGCCAGCAGCTTAGCGTCGACACCGAACACCGGGGAGCTGTTTTTT.

The rearrangement uses TRBV2 and TRBJ1-5; 11 positions agree with TRBD1. Germline V CDR1 and CDR2: SNHLY, FYNNEI. The CDR3 consists of 15 residues. V lost 3 bases and J lost 4; bases outside the gene matches: 2. The CDR3 DNA reads TGTGCCAGCAGTGAGGGGGACAGGGGGAATCAGCCCCAGCATTTT. Translation gives CASSEGDRGNQPQHF.

J is TRBJ2-7 and V is TRBV18; 8 bases line up with TRBD1. The CDR3 extends over 13 amino acids. The V segment lost 5 bases and the J segment 4 bases; nucleotides outside the gene matches: 4. The germline gives CDR1 KGHSH, CDR2 LQKENI. CDR3 DNA sequence: TGTGCCAGCTCAGTCACAGGGGGATACGAGCAGTACTTC. It translates to CASSVTGGYEQYF.

The rearrangement joins TRBV28 to TRBJ1-5; 9 nucleotides align to TRBD1. CDR1 is MDHEN, CDR2 SYDVKM, per germline. V lost 2 bases and J lost 4; bases outside the gene matches: 6. The CDR3 is 16 residues long. The CDR3 spells CASSLTVGTGNQPQHF. In DNA form, the CDR3 reads TGTGCCAGCAGTTTAACTGTTGGGACAGGGAATCAGCCCCAGCATTTT.

This clone has just one count. V and J are TRBV4-1 and TRBJ2-7; perhaps TRBD2 as D (5 bases). V was shortened by 5 bases and J by 0 bases, with 14 bases between the two germline ends. The germline gives CDR1 MGHRA, CDR2 YSYEKL. CDR3 size: 15 residues. The CDR3 sequence: CASSSGFPSSYEQYF. CDR3 sequence (DNA): TGCGCCAGCAGCTCGGGATTTCCTTCCTCCTACGAGCAGTACTTC.

This clone was counted a few times. V usage is TRBV5-1 and J usage is TRBJ2-5; the match to TRBD1 covers 9 bases. After removal of 4 bases from V and 5 bases from J, the junction contained 3 bases not matched to a gene. The CDR3 is made up of 13 amino acids. Germline CDR1 SGHRS, CDR2 YFSETQ. The CDR3 bases are TGCGCCAGCAGCGCCGGGACAGGGGAGACCCAGTACTTC. It specifies CASSAGTGETQYF.

The rearrangement links TRBV9 to TRBJ1-6, with D possibly being TRBD1 (5 bases). In germline, CDR1 is SGDLS, CDR2 YYNGEE. Trimming shortened V by 9 bases and J by 6 bases, and 13 bases separated the two germline ends. The CDR3 runs 13 residues. The CDR3: CATSLGGNSPLHF. The CDR3 coding sequence is TGTGCCACCTCATTGGGGGGTAATTCACCCCTCCACTTT. Variable domain in full (rest from reference TRBV9 and TRBJ1-6): DSGVTQTPKHLITATGQRVTLRCSPRSGDLSVYWYQQSLDQGLQFLIQYYNGEERAKGNILERFSAQQFPDLHSELNLSSLELGDSALYFCATSLGGNSPLHFGNGTRLTVT.

This clone was detected only a few times. The chain carries TRBV7-2 and TRBJ1-1; D unclear. The CDR3 is 12 residues long. Trimming shortened V by 1 base and J by 6 bases, and 6 bases separated the two germline ends. The germline gives CDR1 SGHTA, CDR2 FQGNSA. The DNA of the CDR3 is TGTGCCAGCAGCTTAGACGGGGCTGAAGCTTTCTTT. Its protein is CASSLDGAEAFF.

J is TRBJ2-7 and V is TRBV6-5, with D possibly being TRBD2 (6 bases). Trimming pared 6 bases from V and 6 bases from J, leaving 18 bases between. The CDR3 runs to 14 residues. Germline-derived CDR1 and CDR2 are MNHEY and SVGAGI. The chain's CDR3 is CASRGWSGTAEQYF. As DNA, the CDR3 is TGTGCCAGCAGGGGATGGTCAGGGACTGCCGAGCAGTACTTC.

The chain carries TRBV2 and TRBJ2-1; 11 bases fit TRBD1. Unmatched junction bases numbered 3, after V lost 6 bases and J lost 2 bases. CDR3 length: 15 amino acids. Germline CDR1 SNHLY, CDR2 FYNNEI. CDR3 sequence: CASRRTGGTYNEQFF. The CDR3 DNA reads as TGTGCCAGCAGACGGACAGGGGGCACCTACAATGAGCAGTTCTTC.

The rearrangement joins TRBV5-8 to TRBJ2-2; 12 nucleotides line up with TRBD2. CDR1 SGHTS and CDR2 YDEGEE come from the germline V gene. Trimming cost V 2 bases and J 4 bases; bases outside gene matches: 6. This CDR3 has 17 amino acids. As DNA, the CDR3 is TGTGCCAGCAGCTTCTTACTAGCGGGGGGACCCACCGGGGAGCTGTTTTTT. Amino acid sequence: CASSFLLAGGPTGELFF.

This chain links TRBV5-1 with TRBJ2-2, with 7 bases aligning to TRBD1. Germline lookup yields CDR1 SGHRS and CDR2 YFSETQ. The CDR3 runs 16 residues. The V and J ends lost 4 bases and 0 bases, in that order; junction bases with no gene match: 6. CDR3 sequence: CASSPLGQANTGELFF. The CDR3 region has the DNA TGCGCCAGCAGCCCCTTAGGACAGGCGAACACCGGGGAGCTGTTTTTT.